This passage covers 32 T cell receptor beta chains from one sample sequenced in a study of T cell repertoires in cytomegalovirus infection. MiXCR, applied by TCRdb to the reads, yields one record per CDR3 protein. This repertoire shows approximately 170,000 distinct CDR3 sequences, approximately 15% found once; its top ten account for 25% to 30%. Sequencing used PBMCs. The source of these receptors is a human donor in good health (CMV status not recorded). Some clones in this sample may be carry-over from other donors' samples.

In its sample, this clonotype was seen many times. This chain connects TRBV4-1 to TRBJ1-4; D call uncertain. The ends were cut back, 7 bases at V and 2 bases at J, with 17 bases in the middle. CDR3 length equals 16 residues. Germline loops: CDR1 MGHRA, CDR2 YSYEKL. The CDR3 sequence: CASTLTPRPTNEKLFF. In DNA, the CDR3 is TGCGCCAGCACCCTAACCCCTCGGCCGACTAATGAAAAACTGTTTTTT.

The CDR3 DNA sequence: TGTGCCAGCAGCCGCGGACTAGCTGTAGCCAAAAACATTCAGTACTTC. Amino acids: CASSRGLAVAKNIQYF. The J gene is TRBJ2-4, the V gene TRBV12-3 or TRBV12-4, with TRBD2 identical over 8 bases. The CDR3 spans 16 residues. The trim removed 6 bases at V and 0 bases at J, leaving 7 bases unmatched.

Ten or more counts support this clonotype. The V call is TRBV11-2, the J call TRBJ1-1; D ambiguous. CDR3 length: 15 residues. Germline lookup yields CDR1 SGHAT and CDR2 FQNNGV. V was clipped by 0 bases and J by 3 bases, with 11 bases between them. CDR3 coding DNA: TGTGCCAGCAGCTTAGATGGCGGGTGGGACACTGAAGCTTTCTTT. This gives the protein CASSLDGGWDTEAFF.

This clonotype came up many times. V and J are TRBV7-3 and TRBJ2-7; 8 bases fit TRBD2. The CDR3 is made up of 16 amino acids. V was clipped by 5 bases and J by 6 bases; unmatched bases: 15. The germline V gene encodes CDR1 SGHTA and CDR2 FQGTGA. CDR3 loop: CASSLHFLMRGAEQYF. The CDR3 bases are TGTGCCAGCAGCCTCCATTTCTTAATGCGGGGGGCCGAGCAGTACTTC.

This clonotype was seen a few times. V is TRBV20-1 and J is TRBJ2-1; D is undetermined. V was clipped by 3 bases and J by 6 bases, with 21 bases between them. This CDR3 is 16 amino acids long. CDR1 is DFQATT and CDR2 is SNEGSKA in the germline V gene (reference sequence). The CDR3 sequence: CSASQGHHETFNEQFF. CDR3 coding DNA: TGCAGTGCTAGCCAAGGTCACCACGAAACTTTCAATGAGCAGTTCTTC.

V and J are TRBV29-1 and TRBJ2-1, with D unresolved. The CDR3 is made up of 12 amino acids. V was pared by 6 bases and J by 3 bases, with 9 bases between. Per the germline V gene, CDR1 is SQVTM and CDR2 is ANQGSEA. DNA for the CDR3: TGCAGCGTGCTATCGAACTACAATGAGCAGTTCTTC. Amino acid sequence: CSVLSNYNEQFF.

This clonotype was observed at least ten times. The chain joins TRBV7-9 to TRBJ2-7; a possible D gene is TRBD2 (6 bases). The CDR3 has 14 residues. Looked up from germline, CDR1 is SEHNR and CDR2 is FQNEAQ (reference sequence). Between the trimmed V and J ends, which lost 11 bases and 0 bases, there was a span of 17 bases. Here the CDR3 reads CASHEAGTSYEQYF. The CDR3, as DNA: TGTGCCTCTCATGAGGCGGGGACCTCCTACGAGCAGTACTTC.

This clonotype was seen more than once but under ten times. CDR3 nucleotide sequence: TGTGCCAGCCAGGGACAGGGCGGTCAGCCCCAGCATTTT. Translated: CASQGQGGQPQHF. The rearrangement uses TRBV10-3 and TRBJ1-5; 9 bases match TRBD1. V was clipped by 10 bases and J by 6 bases; unmatched bases: 7. CDR3 length equals 13 residues. CDR1 is ENHRY, CDR2 SYGVKD, per germline.

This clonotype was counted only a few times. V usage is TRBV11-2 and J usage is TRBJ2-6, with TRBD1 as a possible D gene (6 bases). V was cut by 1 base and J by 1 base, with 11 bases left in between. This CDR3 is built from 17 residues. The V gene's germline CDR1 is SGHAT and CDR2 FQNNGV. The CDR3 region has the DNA TGTGCCAGCAGCTTAGCAGGGGTGATTTCTGGGGCCAACGTCCTGACTTTC. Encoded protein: CASSLAGVISGANVLTF. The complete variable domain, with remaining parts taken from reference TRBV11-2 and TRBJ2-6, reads EAGVAQSPRYKIIEKRQSVAFWCNPISGHATLYWYQQILGQGPKLLIQFQNNGVVDDSQLPKDRFSAERLKGVDSTLKIQPAKLEDSAVYLCASSLAGVISGANVLTFGAGSRLTVL.

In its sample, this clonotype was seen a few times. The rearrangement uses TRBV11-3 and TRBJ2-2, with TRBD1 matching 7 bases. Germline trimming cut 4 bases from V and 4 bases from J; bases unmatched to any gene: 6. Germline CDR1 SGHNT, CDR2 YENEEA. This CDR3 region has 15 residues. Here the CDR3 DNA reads TGTGCCAGCAGCTCTACAGGGGTTAGCACCGGGGAGCTGTTTTTT. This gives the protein CASSSTGVSTGELFF.

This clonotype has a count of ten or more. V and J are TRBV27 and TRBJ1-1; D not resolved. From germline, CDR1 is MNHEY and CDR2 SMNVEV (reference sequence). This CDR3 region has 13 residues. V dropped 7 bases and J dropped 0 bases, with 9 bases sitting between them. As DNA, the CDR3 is TGTGCCAGCATTGGCCTCATGAACACTGAAGCTTTCTTT. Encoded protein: CASIGLMNTEAFF.

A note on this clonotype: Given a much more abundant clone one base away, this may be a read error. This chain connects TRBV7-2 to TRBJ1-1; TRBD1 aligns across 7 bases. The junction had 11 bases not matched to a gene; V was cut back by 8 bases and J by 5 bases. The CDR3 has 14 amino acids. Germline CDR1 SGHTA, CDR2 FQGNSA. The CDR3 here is CASCSRQGRTEAFF. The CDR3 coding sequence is TGTGCCAGCTGCTCGAGACAGGGTCGAACTGAAGCTTTCTTT.

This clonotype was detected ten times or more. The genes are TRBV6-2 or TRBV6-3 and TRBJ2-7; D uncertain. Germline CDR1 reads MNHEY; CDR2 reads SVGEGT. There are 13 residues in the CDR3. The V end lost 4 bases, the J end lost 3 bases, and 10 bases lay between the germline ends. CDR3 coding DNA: TGTGCCAGCAGTTTGGAACAGCGCTACGAGCAGTACTTC. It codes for CASSLEQRYEQYF.

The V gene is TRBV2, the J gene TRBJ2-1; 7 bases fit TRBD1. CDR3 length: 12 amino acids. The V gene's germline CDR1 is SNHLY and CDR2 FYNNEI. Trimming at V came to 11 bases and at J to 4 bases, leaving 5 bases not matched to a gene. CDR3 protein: CAGGQLYNEQFF. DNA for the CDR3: TGTGCCGGGGGACAGCTATACAATGAGCAGTTCTTC.

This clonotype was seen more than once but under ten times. CDR3 in DNA: TGTGCCAGCAGCTCTCCAGAGACCGGGGAGCTGTTTTTT. Amino acids: CASSSPETGELFF. The gene calls are TRBV11-2 and TRBJ2-2; no clear D. CDR3 length: 13 residues. V dropped 4 bases and J dropped 5 bases, with 8 bases sitting between them. Germline CDR1 is SGHAT and CDR2 is FQNNGV. Using reference TRBV11-2 and TRBJ2-2 for the parts outside the CDR3, the full variable domain is EAGVAQSPRYKIIEKRQSVAFWCNPISGHATLYWYQQILGQGPKLLIQFQNNGVVDDSQLPKDRFSAERLKGVDSTLKIQPAKLEDSAVYLCASSSPETGELFFGEGSRLTVL.

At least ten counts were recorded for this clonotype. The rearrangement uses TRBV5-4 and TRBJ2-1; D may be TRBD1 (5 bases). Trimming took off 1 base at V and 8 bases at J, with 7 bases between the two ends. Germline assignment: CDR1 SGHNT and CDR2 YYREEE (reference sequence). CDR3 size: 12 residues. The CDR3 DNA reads TGTGCCAGCAGCTTGCCCAGGGATGAGCAGTTCTTC. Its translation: CASSLPRDEQFF. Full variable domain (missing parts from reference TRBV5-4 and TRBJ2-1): ETGVTQSPTHLIKTRGQQVTLRCSSQSGHNTVSWYQQALGQGPQFIFQYYREEENGRGNFPPRFSGLQFPNYSSELNVNALELDDSALYLCASSLPRDEQFFGPGTRLTVL.

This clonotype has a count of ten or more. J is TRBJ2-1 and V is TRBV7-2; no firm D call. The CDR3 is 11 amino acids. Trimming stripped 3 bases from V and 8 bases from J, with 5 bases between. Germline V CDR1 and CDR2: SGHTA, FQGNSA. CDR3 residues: CASSLLDEQFF. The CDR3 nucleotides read TGTGCCAGCAGCTTGCTAGATGAGCAGTTCTTC.

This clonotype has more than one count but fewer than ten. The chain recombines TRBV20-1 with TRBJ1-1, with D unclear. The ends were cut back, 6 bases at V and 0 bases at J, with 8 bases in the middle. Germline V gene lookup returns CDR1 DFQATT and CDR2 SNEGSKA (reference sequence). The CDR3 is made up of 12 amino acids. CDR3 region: CSALLLNTEAFF. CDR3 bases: TGCAGTGCCCTTCTATTGAACACTGAAGCTTTCTTT.

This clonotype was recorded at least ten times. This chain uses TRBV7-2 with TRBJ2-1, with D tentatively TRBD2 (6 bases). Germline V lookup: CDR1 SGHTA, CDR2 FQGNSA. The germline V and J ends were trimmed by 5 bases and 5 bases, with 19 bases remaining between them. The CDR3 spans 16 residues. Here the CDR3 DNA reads TGTGCCAGCAGCGCGATAACTAGCAGAGTAAACAATGAGCAGTTCTTC. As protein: CASSAITSRVNNEQFF. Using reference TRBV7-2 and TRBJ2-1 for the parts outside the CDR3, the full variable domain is GAGVSQSPSNKVTEKGKDVELRCDPISGHTALYWYRQSLGQGLEFLIYFQGNSAPDKSGLPSDRFSAERTGGSVSTLTIQRTQQEDSAVYLCASSAITSRVNNEQFFGPGTRLTVL.

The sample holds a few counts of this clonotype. CDR3 nucleotides: TGTGCCAGCAGTTTGATAGGGCAGCCCCAGCATTTT. Translated: CASSLIGQPQHF. The V and J genes are TRBV28 and TRBJ1-5; D not resolved. V was trimmed by 3 bases and J by 7 bases, leaving 7 bases between them. This CDR3 spans 12 amino acids. From germline, CDR1 is MDHEN and CDR2 SYDVKM. Looking up the rest from reference TRBV28 and TRBJ1-5 gives the full variable domain: DVKVTQSSRYLVKRTGEKVFLECVQDMDHENMFWYRQDPGLGLRLIYFSYDVKMKEKGDIPEGYSVSREKKERFSLILESASTNQTSMYLCASSLIGQPQHFGDGTRLSIL.

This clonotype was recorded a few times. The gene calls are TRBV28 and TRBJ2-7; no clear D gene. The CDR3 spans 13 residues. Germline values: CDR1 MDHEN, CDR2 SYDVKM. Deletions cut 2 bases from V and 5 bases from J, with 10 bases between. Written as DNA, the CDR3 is TGTGCCAGCAGTTTAGACTCTCCTAACGAGCAGTACTTC. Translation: CASSLDSPNEQYF.

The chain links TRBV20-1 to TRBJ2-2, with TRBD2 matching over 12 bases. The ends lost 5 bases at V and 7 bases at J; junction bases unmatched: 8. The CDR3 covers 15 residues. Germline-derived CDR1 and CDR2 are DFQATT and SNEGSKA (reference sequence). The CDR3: CSAPLAGGPFGELFF. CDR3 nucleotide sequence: TGCAGTGCTCCTCTAGCGGGAGGGCCGTTCGGGGAGCTGTTTTTT.

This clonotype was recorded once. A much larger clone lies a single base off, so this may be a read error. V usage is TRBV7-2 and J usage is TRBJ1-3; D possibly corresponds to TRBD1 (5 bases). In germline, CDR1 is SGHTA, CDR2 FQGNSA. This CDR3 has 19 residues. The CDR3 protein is CASSLGRVGGGNSGNSIYF. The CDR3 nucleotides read TGTGCCAGCAGCTTAGGGAGGGTGGGGGGAGGGAACTCTGGAAACTCCATATATTTT. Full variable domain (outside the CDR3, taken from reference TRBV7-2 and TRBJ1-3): GAGVSQSPSNKVTEKGKDVELRCDPISGHTALYWYRQSLGQGLEFLIYFQGNSAPDKSGLPSDRFSAERTGGSVSTLTIQRTQQEDSAVYLCASSLGRVGGGNSGNSIYFGEGSWLTVV.

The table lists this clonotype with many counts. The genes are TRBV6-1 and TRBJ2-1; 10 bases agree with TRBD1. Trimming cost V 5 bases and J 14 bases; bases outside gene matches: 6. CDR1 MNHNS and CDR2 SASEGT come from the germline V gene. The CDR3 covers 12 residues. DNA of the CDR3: TGTGCCAGCAGTTTGCGGGACAGGGGAGAGTTCTTC. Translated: CASSLRDRGEFF.

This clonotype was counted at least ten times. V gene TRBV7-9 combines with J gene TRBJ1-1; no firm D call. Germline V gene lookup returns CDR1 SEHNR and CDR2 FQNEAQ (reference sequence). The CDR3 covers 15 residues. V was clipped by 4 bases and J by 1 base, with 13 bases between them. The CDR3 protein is CASSSLGLPNTEAFF. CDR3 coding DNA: TGTGCCAGCAGCTCCCTTGGACTGCCGAACACTGAAGCTTTCTTT.

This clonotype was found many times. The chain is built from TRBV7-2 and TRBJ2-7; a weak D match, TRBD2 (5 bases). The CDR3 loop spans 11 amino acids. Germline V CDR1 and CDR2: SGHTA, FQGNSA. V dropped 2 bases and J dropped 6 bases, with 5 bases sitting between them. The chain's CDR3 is CASSLRGEQYF. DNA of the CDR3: TGTGCCAGCAGCTTACGGGGCGAGCAGTACTTC.

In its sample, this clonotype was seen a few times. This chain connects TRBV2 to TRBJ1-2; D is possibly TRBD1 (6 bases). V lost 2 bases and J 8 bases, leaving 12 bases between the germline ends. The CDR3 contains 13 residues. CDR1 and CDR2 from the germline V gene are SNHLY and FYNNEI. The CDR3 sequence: CASSEQGIGGYTF. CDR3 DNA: TGTGCCAGCAGTGAACAGGGGATCGGCGGCTACACCTTC.

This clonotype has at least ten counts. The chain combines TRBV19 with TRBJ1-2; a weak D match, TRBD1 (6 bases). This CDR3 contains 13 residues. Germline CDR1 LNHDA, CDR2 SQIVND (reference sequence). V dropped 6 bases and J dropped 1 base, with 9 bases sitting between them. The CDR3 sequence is CASRPQGNYGYTF. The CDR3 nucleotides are TGTGCCAGTAGGCCACAGGGTAACTATGGCTACACCTTC.

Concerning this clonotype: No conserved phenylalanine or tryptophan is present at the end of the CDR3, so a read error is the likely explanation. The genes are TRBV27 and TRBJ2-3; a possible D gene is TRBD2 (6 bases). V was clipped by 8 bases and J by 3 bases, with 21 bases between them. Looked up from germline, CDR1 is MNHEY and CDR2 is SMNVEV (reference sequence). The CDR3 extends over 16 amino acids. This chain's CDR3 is CASQPGALAATDTQYS. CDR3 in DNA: TGTGCCAGCCAACCCGGGGCACTAGCTGCAACAGATACGCAGTATTCT.

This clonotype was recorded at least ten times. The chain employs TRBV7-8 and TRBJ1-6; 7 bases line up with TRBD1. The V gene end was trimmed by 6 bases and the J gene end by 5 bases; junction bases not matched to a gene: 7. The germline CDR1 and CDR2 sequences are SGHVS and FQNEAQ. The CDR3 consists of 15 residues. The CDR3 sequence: CASRPRGAHNSPLHF. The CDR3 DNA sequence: TGTGCCAGCAGGCCCAGGGGGGCCCATAATTCACCCCTCCACTTT.

The CDR3 here is CASSFTTDGPGYTF. As DNA, the CDR3 is TGTGCCAGCAGCTTTACGACGGATGGACCCGGCTACACCTTC. The J gene is TRBJ1-2, the V gene TRBV7-2; D is undetermined. CDR3 length equals 14 residues. From germline, CDR1 is SGHTA and CDR2 FQGNSA. The V end was cut by 3 bases, the J end by 8 bases, with 16 bases between.

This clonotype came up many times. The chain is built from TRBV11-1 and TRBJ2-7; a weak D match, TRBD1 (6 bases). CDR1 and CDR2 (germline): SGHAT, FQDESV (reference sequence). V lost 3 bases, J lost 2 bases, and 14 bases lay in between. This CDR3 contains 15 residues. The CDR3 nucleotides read TGTGCCAGCAGCTTTTCCCAGGACAGAGCCTACGAGCAGTACTTC. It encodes CASSFSQDRAYEQYF.